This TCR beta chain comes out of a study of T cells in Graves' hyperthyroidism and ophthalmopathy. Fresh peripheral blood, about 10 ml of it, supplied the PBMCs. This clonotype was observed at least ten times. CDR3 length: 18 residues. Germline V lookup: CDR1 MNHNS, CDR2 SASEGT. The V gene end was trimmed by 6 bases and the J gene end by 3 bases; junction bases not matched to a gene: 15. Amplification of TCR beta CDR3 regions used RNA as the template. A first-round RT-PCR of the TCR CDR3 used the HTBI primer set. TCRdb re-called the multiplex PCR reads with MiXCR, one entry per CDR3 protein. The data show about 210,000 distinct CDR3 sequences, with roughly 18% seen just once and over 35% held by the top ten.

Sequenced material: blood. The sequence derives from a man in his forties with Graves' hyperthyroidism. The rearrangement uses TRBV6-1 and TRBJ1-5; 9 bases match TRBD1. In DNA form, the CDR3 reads TGTGCCAGCAGCGAGACCGGGACAGGGATGCGGGTCAATCAGCCCCAGCATTTT. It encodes CASSETGTGMRVNQPQHF.